The 21 T cell receptor beta chains given below trace back to one sample, sequenced in a study of T cell repertoires in cytomegalovirus infection. TCRdb processed the reads anew with MiXCR; each CDR3 protein has one entry. The sample has fewer than 1,000,000 distinct CDR3 sequences, around a third seen once. Their recognized antigens are unknown. Material: cultured CD8+ T cells from PBMCs, obtained from culture after CMV antigen stimulation. These receptors were collected from a human donor in good health (CMV status not recorded). Some clones in this sample may be carry-over from other donors' samples.

The gene calls are TRBV27 and TRBJ2-1, with TRBD2 identical over 12 bases. J was trimmed by 5 bases and V by 11 bases; bases with no gene match: 7. The CDR3 has 14 residues. The germline CDR1 and CDR2 sequences are MNHEY and SMNVEV (reference sequence). CDR3 DNA sequence: TGTGCCGTCGGACTAGCGGGGCGAAACAATGAGCAGTTCTTC. Its protein product is CAVGLAGRNNEQFF.

This chain uses TRBV19 with TRBJ1-2; 11 bases agree with TRBD1. Germline CDR1 is LNHDA and CDR2 is SQIVND (reference sequence). V shed 9 bases and J 3 bases; nucleotides not matched to a gene: 12. The CDR3 sequence is 16 residues long. As DNA, the CDR3 is TGTGCCAGCCAGGGACAGGGGGATGGATGGGACTATGGCTACACCTTC. As protein: CASQGQGDGWDYGYTF.

The genes are TRBV12-3 or TRBV12-4 and TRBJ1-2; D is possibly TRBD1 (5 bases). V lost 5 bases to trimming and J lost 10 bases, with 17 bases between them. The CDR3 covers 13 residues. CDR3 sequence (DNA): TGTGCCAGCAGTCACCTCCAGGGATTTGACTACACCTTC. Amino acid sequence: CASSHLQGFDYTF.

This clonotype was seen ten or more times. J is TRBJ2-2 and V is TRBV7-9; D uncertain. This CDR3 is 13 amino acids long. Trimming pared 7 bases from V and 4 bases from J, leaving 10 bases between. Germline V gene data show CDR1 as SEHNR and CDR2 as FQNEAQ (reference sequence). The CDR3 bases are TGTGCCAGCAACTCCAGGAGCACCGGGGAGCTGTTTTTT. It codes for CASNSRSTGELFF.

In DNA, the CDR3 is TGCGCCAGCAGCCAAGATCCTGCTAGCGGGGCGACGAATGAGCAGTTCTTC. It specifies CASSQDPASGATNEQFF. The chain uses TRBV4-1 and TRBJ2-1; 9 positions match TRBD2. Trimming cost V 0 bases and J 7 bases; bases outside gene matches: 10. The length of the CDR3 is 17 residues. Germline assignment: CDR1 MGHRA and CDR2 YSYEKL.

The chain recombines TRBV7-9 with TRBJ2-7, with D possibly being TRBD2 (6 bases). V lost 5 bases, J lost 0 bases, and 17 bases lay in between. Germline CDR1 and CDR2: SEHNR and FQNEAQ (reference sequence). The CDR3 contains 16 residues. The CDR3 here is CASSREGGAFSYEQYF. The CDR3 DNA reads TGTGCCAGCAGCCGTGAAGGAGGGGCTTTCTCCTACGAGCAGTACTTC.

This chain joins TRBV14 and TRBJ2-1; 9 nucleotides agree with TRBD1. The CDR3 covers 16 residues. Germline CDR1 is SGHDN and CDR2 is FVKESK. With V trimmed by 4 bases and J by 5 bases, 9 bases remained unmatched. CDR3 DNA: TGTGCCAGCAGCCCTCACGACAGGGGGATCCACAATGAGCAGTTCTTC. Translated: CASSPHDRGIHNEQFF.

V usage is TRBV28 and J usage is TRBJ2-3; no clear D. The germline gives CDR1 MDHEN, CDR2 SYDVKM. The V end was cut by 4 bases, the J end by 0 bases, with 20 bases between. The CDR3 is made up of 18 amino acids. CDR3 in amino acids: CASSSNEVILLSTDTQYF. The CDR3 DNA sequence: TGTGCCAGCAGTTCCAATGAGGTGATTCTCCTTAGCACAGATACGCAGTATTTT.

This clonotype was recorded a few times. V and J are TRBV12-3 or TRBV12-4 and TRBJ2-6, with D uncertain. Trimming cost V 5 bases and J 0 bases, with 8 bases left between them. The CDR3 runs 15 residues. CDR3 amino acids: CASSPPTSGANVLTF. Here the CDR3 DNA reads TGTGCCAGCAGTCCTCCTACCTCTGGGGCCAACGTCCTGACTTTC.

This clonotype was detected only a few times. The chain carries TRBV12-3 or TRBV12-4 and TRBJ2-7; D unresolved. CDR3 size: 13 residues. The ends were cut back, 3 bases at V and 2 bases at J, with 8 bases in the middle. CDR3 sequence (DNA): TGTGCCAGCAGTTTTGAAGGAACCTACGAGCAGTACTTC. Protein: CASSFEGTYEQYF.

The rearrangement links TRBV6-2 or TRBV6-3 to TRBJ1-5, with 7 bases aligning to TRBD1. Germline assignment: CDR1 MNHEY and CDR2 SVGEGT. This CDR3 contains 14 residues. V trimming: 7 bases; J trimming: 2 bases; junction bases outside the gene matches: 5. The CDR3 sequence is CASTIQGRNQPQHF. The CDR3 nucleotides read TGTGCCAGCACCATACAGGGGCGCAATCAGCCCCAGCATTTT.

The chain carries TRBV15 and TRBJ2-1; D is possibly TRBD1 (5 bases). V was clipped by 0 bases and J by 3 bases, with 12 bases between them. Germline lookup yields CDR1 LNHNV and CDR2 YYDKDF (reference sequence). CDR3 length equals 16 residues. The CDR3 DNA reads as TGTGCCACCAGCAGAGATCAGGGAACCGACTACAATGAGCAGTTCTTC. It yields the protein CATSRDQGTDYNEQFF.

The chain's CDR3 is CSARDTPLDTEAFF. The CDR3 DNA is TGCAGTGCTAGAGATACTCCCCTAGACACTGAAGCTTTCTTT. The chain uses TRBV20-1 and TRBJ1-1; D unresolved. Germline CDR1 DFQATT, CDR2 SNEGSKA (reference sequence). CDR3 length: 14 residues. Trimming left V 0 bases short and J 3 bases short, with 11 bases between.

The chain uses TRBV13 and TRBJ2-4; perhaps TRBD1 as D (6 bases). CDR1 and CDR2 from the germline V gene are PRHDT and FYEKMQ (reference sequence). This CDR3 region has 14 residues. Trimming took 3 bases from V and 2 from J, leaving 8 bases between them. CDR3 in amino acids: CASSFTGTKNIQYF. The CDR3 DNA reads TGTGCCAGCAGCTTCACAGGGACCAAAAACATTCAGTACTTC.

This chain uses TRBV6-2 or TRBV6-3 with TRBJ2-7, with a tentative D call TRBD2 (5 bases). Germline CDR1 reads MNHEY; CDR2 reads SVGEGT. There are 12 residues in the CDR3. V dropped 8 bases and J dropped 3 bases, with 11 bases sitting between them. In nucleotides, the CDR3 is TGTGCCAGCGCAGAGAGGGTCTACGAGCAGTACGTC. This encodes CASAERVYEQYV.

Only a few counts were recorded for this clonotype. This rearrangement joins TRBV12-3 or TRBV12-4 to TRBJ1-2; possible D gene TRBD1, 5 bases. With 2 bases removed from V and 7 bases from J, the gap between germline ends came to 14 bases. The CDR3 is 14 residues long. CDR3 DNA sequence: TGTGCCAGCAGTTTAAACCGGGGCTGGAGTGGCTACACCTTC. It translates to CASSLNRGWSGYTF.

As concerns this clonotype: This may be a read error: a much more frequent sequence differs by one nucleotide. The J gene is TRBJ1-6, the V gene TRBV4-3; D remains ambiguous. The V gene's germline CDR1 is LGHNA and CDR2 YSLEER. There are 13 residues in the CDR3. CDR3 residues: CTSSPLSDSPLHF. The CDR3 DNA reads TGCACCAGCAGCCCCCTGTCGGATTCACCCCTCCACTTT.

The chain recombines TRBV4-3 with TRBJ2-5; the D gene is possibly TRBD2 (6 bases). Germline assignment: CDR1 LGHNA and CDR2 YSLEER. This CDR3 has 16 residues. V was clipped by 1 base and J by 5 bases, with 17 bases between them. CDR3 bases: TGCGCCAGCAGCCAAGCCGCGTGGGGGGAAGCGGAGACCCAGTACTTC. This encodes CASSQAAWGEAETQYF.

This clonotype was recorded a few times. The chain couples TRBV7-9 to TRBJ2-5; TRBD1 matches 9 bases. Trimming took 4 bases from V and 3 from J; bases not matched to a gene: 6. Germline assignment: CDR1 SEHNR and CDR2 FQNEAQ (reference sequence). CDR3 length equals 15 residues. The CDR3 DNA sequence: TGTGCCAGCAGCTGGGCGGGACAGGGCGAAGAGACCCAGTACTTC. It encodes CASSWAGQGEETQYF.

The chain has TRBV4-1 and TRBJ2-2; no firm D call. Germline V gives CDR1 MGHRA, CDR2 YSYEKL. V was cut by 4 bases and J by 4 bases, with 13 bases left in between. CDR3 length: 15 residues. The CDR3 sequence: CASSPGSVFTGELFF. CDR3 in DNA: TGCGCCAGCAGCCCGGGCAGCGTCTTCACCGGGGAGCTGTTTTTT.

The chain carries TRBV7-4 and TRBJ2-3; 7 bases agree with TRBD2. This CDR3 has 16 amino acids. Germline loops: CDR1 SGHVT, CDR2 SQSDAQ. The J segment lost 0 bases and the V segment lost 5 bases, leaving 8 bases of the junction unmatched. The CDR3 region has the DNA TGTGCCAGCAGCGGCTGGGGGGGGACTAGCACAGATACGCAGTATTTT. Its translation is CASSGWGGTSTDTQYF.